Detailed here is one T cell receptor beta chain. Antigen unknown. The sample is drawn from a study of cytotoxic CD8 clonotypes in ibrutinib-treated CLL. Study results and caveats: Clonality went up at the time of ibrutinib response, stayed stable in sustained remission, and later dropped back toward its baseline level at progression. Contraction or stability on treatment was seen for public clonotypes, which were uncommon. Exceeding age-matched healthy donors, baseline clonality also tracked the counts of circulating CD8+ T cells.

V was trimmed by 3 bases and J by 3 bases, leaving 10 bases between them. CDR3 length: 14 residues. Looked up from germline, CDR1 is SGHRS and CDR2 is YFSETQ. Clones were sequenced by immunoSEQ multiplex PCR, and TCRdb holds only the in-frame ones, with some missing. The sample holds 97,000 or so clones, roughly 80% seen once. Sequenced here: PBMCs, sampled after 12 months of ibrutinib treatment. The sequence was obtained from a human donor with chronic lymphocytic leukemia. The chain carries TRBV5-1 and TRBJ1-3; D uncertain. DNA for the CDR3: TGCGCCAGCAGCTCTTATGGTGGTGGAAACACCATATATTTT. This encodes CASSSYGGGNTIYF.